Detailed here is one T cell receptor (beta chain). Its cognate antigen is unknown. A CD45RA+ naive subset and a CD45RA-negative memory subset were split from CD4+ cells. This sample is part of a study of shared clonotypes between healthy human individuals. General study results and limits: Generally, naive subsets came out with larger estimated richness than memory subsets.

Generated by immunoSEQ multiplex PCR, the TCRdb table keeps only in-frame clones and is missing some. This repertoire shows some 2,500,000 clones, around 93% found once; its top ten account for 0.37%. V lost 1 base and J lost 2, with 14 bases in between. The CDR3 runs to 16 residues. Germline values: CDR1 SGHDT, CDR2 YYEEEE. Specimen: naive CD4+ T cells from PBMCs. Subset of the sample: CD45RA+ positively selected. This receptor was taken from a man younger than 35 in good health. Some clones in this sample may be carry-over from other donors' samples. The chain recombines TRBV5-6 with TRBJ2-3; D uncertain. CDR3 nucleotide sequence: TGTGCCAGCAGCTTGTTCGAAACAGTCCTCACAGATACGCAGTATTTT. Amino acid sequence: CASSLFETVLTDTQYF.